One sample yielded the 17 T cell receptor beta chains listed below, sequenced in a study of spatial heterogeneity in lung cancer. These TCRs' antigens remain unknown. Overall study findings and caveats: Intratumoral expanded alpha and beta TCR counts were found to track tumor mutation counts.

Each CDR3 protein is one row after TCRdb ran MiXCR on the 5' RACE reads. The sample lists some 97,000 distinct CDR3 sequences, 3.5% to 5% occurring once. Noted time point: sample taken at primary tumor resection. The sequences come from lung tumor tissue, collected at surgery. The origin of the receptors is a male donor with early-stage non-small cell lung cancer.

This clonotype showed up just a few times. The chain recombines TRBV7-6 with TRBJ2-7, with TRBD2 as a possible D gene (5 bases). Germline loops: CDR1 SGHVS, CDR2 FNYEAQ. CDR3 length: 15 amino acids. Deletions cut 5 bases from V and 3 bases from J, with 17 bases between. For the CDR3, the DNA is TGTGCCAGCAGCCTCCATGGGAGCGCTGGCTACGAGCAGTACTTC. Amino acid sequence: CASSLHGSAGYEQYF.

This clonotype was observed at least ten times. The chain has TRBV28 and TRBJ2-7; perhaps D is TRBD1 or TRBD2 (6 bases each). Germline loops: CDR1 MDHEN, CDR2 SYDVKM. V was cut by 5 bases and J by 4 bases, with 15 bases left in between. This CDR3 has 14 residues. CDR3 nucleotides: TGTGCCAGCAGTATCAAGACAGGAGGGTACGAGCAGTACTTC. Translation: CASSIKTGGYEQYF.

J is TRBJ2-1 and V is TRBV11-2; D might be TRBD2 (6 bases). Looked up from germline, CDR1 is SGHAT and CDR2 is FQNNGV. V lost 3 bases and J lost 12, with 27 bases in between. There are 17 residues in the CDR3. The CDR3 DNA reads TGTGCCAGCAGCTTTCCCATTTCGGGACTCGAAAACGGCTGGCAGTTCTTC. Protein: CASSFPISGLENGWQFF.

This clonotype was observed a few times. The rearrangement joins TRBV6-5 to TRBJ1-1; a weak D match, TRBD1 (6 bases). The V gene lost 0 bases and the J gene lost 1 base, with 15 bases spanning the gap. Germline-derived CDR1 and CDR2 are MNHEY and SVGAGI. The CDR3 loop spans 17 amino acids. CDR3 DNA: TGTGCCAGCAGTTACTCGAAAGGGCAGGGGAAGAACACTGAAGCTTTCTTT. It specifies CASSYSKGQGKNTEAFF.

The J gene is TRBJ1-5, the V gene TRBV20-1; D is uncertain. The V and J ends lost 1 base and 4 bases respectively, with 11 bases between them. The germline gives CDR1 DFQATT, CDR2 SNEGSKA (reference sequence). The CDR3 extends over 14 amino acids. CDR3 nucleotides: TGCAGTGCTAGAGGGCAGTTATATAATCAGCCCCAGCATTTT. This gives the protein CSARGQLYNQPQHF.

Concerning this clonotype: This could be a read error, since a much larger clone is one nucleotide away. This sequence joins TRBV7-2 and TRBJ1-1; D gene ambiguous. Germline V gene data show CDR1 as SGHTA and CDR2 as FQGNSA. The CDR3 loop spans 14 amino acids. V gave up 7 bases and J gave up 4 bases, with 16 bases separating them. This CDR3 is CASNLGQVSTEAFF. CDR3 DNA sequence: TGTGCCAGCAACCTCGGCCAGGTCAGCACTGAAGCTTTCTTT.

In its sample, this clonotype was seen many times. The gene calls are TRBV5-1 and TRBJ2-7; a possible D gene is TRBD1 (6 bases). The CDR3 length is 15 residues. The V end was cut by 4 bases, the J end by 6 bases, with 20 bases between. Germline V gives CDR1 SGHRS, CDR2 YFSETQ. The CDR3 spells CASSRNRDLFPEQYF. In DNA form, the CDR3 reads TGCGCCAGCAGCCGAAACAGGGATCTTTTCCCCGAGCAGTACTTC. The whole variable domain, remainder taken from reference TRBV5-1 and TRBJ2-7, is KAGVTQTPRYLIKTRGQQVTLSCSPISGHRSVSWYQQTPGQGLQFLFEYFSETQRNKGNFPGRFSGRQFSNSRSEMNVSTLELGDSALYLCASSRNRDLFPEQYFGPGTRLTVT.

About this clonotype itself: One base away lies a much larger clone, so this may be a sequencing read error. The V gene is TRBV10-3, the J gene TRBJ2-7; D remains unclear. The CDR3 is 15 amino acids. Between the trimmed V and J ends, which lost 2 bases and 0 bases, there was a span of 11 bases. CDR1 ENHRY and CDR2 SYGVKD come from the germline V gene. In DNA form, the CDR3 reads TGTGCCATCAGTGAGCCGTGCAGGAGCTCCTACGAGCAGTACTTC. Translating gives CAISEPCRSSYEQYF.

In its sample, this clonotype was seen a few times. CDR3 sequence reads: CASSFLGGGDEYF. The CDR3 region has the DNA TGTGCCAGCAGTTTTCTTGGGGGCGGAGATGAGTACTTC. V usage is TRBV28 and J usage is TRBJ2-7; TRBD1 might be the D (6 bases). V lost 3 bases and J lost 11, with 17 bases in between. CDR3 size: 13 residues. Germline CDR1 MDHEN, CDR2 SYDVKM. The full variable domain, its missing parts supplied by reference TRBV28 and TRBJ2-7, is DVKVTQSSRYLVKRTGEKVFLECVQDMDHENMFWYRQDPGLGLRLIYFSYDVKMKEKGDIPEGYSVSREKKERFSLILESASTNQTSMYLCASSFLGGGDEYFGPGTRLTVT.

The chain combines TRBV2 with TRBJ2-7; 8 bases are a match to TRBD2. CDR1 SNHLY and CDR2 FYNNEI come from the germline V gene. This CDR3 comprises 16 residues. V dropped 4 bases and J dropped 0; count of bases not matched to a gene: 8. CDR3 amino acids: CASSARAGAASYEQYF. The DNA of the CDR3 is TGTGCCAGCAGTGCCCGAGCGGGAGCTGCCTCCTACGAGCAGTACTTC.

This clonotype appeared many times. The rearrangement uses TRBV11-2 and TRBJ2-5; 10 bases line up with TRBD2. Trimming took 1 base from V and 7 from J; bases not matched to a gene: 12. Germline CDR1 is SGHAT and CDR2 is FQNNGV. This CDR3 has 17 residues. The CDR3 here is CASSLGSLAGAGGTQYF. DNA for the CDR3: TGTGCCAGCAGCTTAGGTTCCCTAGCGGGAGCGGGGGGGACCCAGTACTTC.

This clonotype has a count of ten or more. The chain employs TRBV5-5 and TRBJ2-4; 12 bases line up with TRBD2. The ends lost 1 base at V and 7 bases at J; junction bases unmatched: 12. Per the germline V gene, CDR1 is SGHKS and CDR2 is YYEKEE (reference sequence). This CDR3 comprises 18 residues. The CDR3 bases are TGTGCCAGCAGCTTGAGGGCCCTAGCGGGAGGGATGGAGAACATTCAGTACTTC. Protein product: CASSLRALAGGMENIQYF.

This clonotype was seen many times. The rearrangement uses TRBV4-1 and TRBJ2-1; TRBD2 aligns across 13 bases. Per the germline V gene, CDR1 is MGHRA and CDR2 is YSYEKL. The CDR3 is 19 residues long. With V trimmed by 4 bases and J by 0 bases, 9 bases remained unmatched. CDR3 protein: CASSPGLAGFKSSYNEQFF. The CDR3 region has the DNA TGCGCCAGCAGCCCGGGACTAGCGGGATTTAAGAGCTCCTACAATGAGCAGTTCTTC.

The CDR3: CASSYGVPDTQYF. CDR3 sequence (DNA): TGTGCCAGCAGTTACGGTGTGCCAGATACGCAGTATTTT. This sequence joins TRBV6-5 and TRBJ2-3; D gene uncertain. The CDR3 extends over 13 amino acids. Germline lookup yields CDR1 MNHEY and CDR2 SVGAGI. Trimming removed 2 bases from V and 4 bases from J, with 7 bases in between.

This clonotype was observed at least ten times. This chain joins TRBV11-2 and TRBJ2-1, with 8 positions matching TRBD1. In germline, CDR1 is SGHAT, CDR2 FQNNGV. The ends lost 4 bases at V and 4 bases at J; junction bases unmatched: 9. CDR3 length equals 16 residues. The CDR3 loop reads CASSYPRDRSYNEQFF. CDR3 bases: TGTGCCAGCAGCTACCCACGGGACAGGAGTTACAATGAGCAGTTCTTC.

In this sample, this clonotype turned up many times. The chain carries TRBV10-3 and TRBJ2-7; TRBD1 is a possible D gene (6 bases). Germline lookup yields CDR1 ENHRY and CDR2 SYGVKD. Trimming took off 6 bases at V and 0 bases at J, with 6 bases between the two ends. The CDR3 length is 12 residues. The CDR3, as DNA: TGTGCCATCAGGGACAGCTCCTACGAGCAGTACTTC. It yields the protein CAIRDSSYEQYF.

This clonotype was found a few times. The CDR3 DNA is TGTGCCAGCAGCCAAGATCGAGGGAGCGAGCAGTACTTC. It translates to CASSQDRGSEQYF. This chain links TRBV3-1 with TRBJ2-7; a possible D gene is TRBD2 (5 bases). The CDR3 extends over 13 amino acids. Trimming shortened V by 0 bases and J by 6 bases, and 9 bases separated the two germline ends. Looked up from germline, CDR1 is LGHDT and CDR2 is YNNKEL (reference sequence).